These T cell receptor beta chains were read from a single sample in a study of neurological immune-mediated disorders. A single record per CDR3 protein comes from TCRdb applying MiXCR to the 5' RACE reads. The sample records more than 95,000 distinct CDR3 sequences, 10% to 11% being singletons. Specimen: PBMCs. The receptors were sampled from a female donor with HTLV-1-associated myelopathy (HAM/TSP). Both conserved end residues are part of each CDR3. The order of the fields is V gene, CDR3 protein.

v_call: TRBV7-2
cdr3_aa: CASSTQGMSYNEQFF

v_call: TRBV29-1
cdr3_aa: CSARTGGFGPQHF

v_call: TRBV10-3
cdr3_aa: CAISRLAPRLSGADTQYF

v_call: TRBV28
cdr3_aa: CASRSTGTSTYEQYF

v_call: TRBV6-5
cdr3_aa: CASSYGTGGMYEQYF

v_call: TRBV5-1
cdr3_aa: CASSFPGQSSPAFF

v_call: TRBV5-1
cdr3_aa: CASSQGGQGTDTQYF

v_call: TRBV5-1
cdr3_aa: CASSLGDGRSSGANVLTF

v_call: TRBV5-1
cdr3_aa: CASSVVQREQFF

v_call: TRBV20-1
cdr3_aa: CSACRRDTGELFF

v_call: TRBV5-1
cdr3_aa: CASSLDRRGNIQEAQYF

v_call: TRBV5-1
cdr3_aa: CASSLDRGGPPVGEQYF

v_call: TRBV14
cdr3_aa: CASSQTQGTEAFF

v_call: TRBV18
cdr3_aa: CASSPGDSSPLHF

v_call: TRBV5-1
cdr3_aa: CASSAGLAGEEQYF

v_call: TRBV5-1
cdr3_aa: CASSPGLPSGAFF

v_call: TRBV12-3/TRBV12-4
cdr3_aa: CASTGTGYEKLFF

v_call: TRBV9
cdr3_aa: CASSVASPPGELFF

v_call: TRBV10-3
cdr3_aa: CAISPSYEQYF

v_call: TRBV4-1
cdr3_aa: CASSKGQGDTGELFF

v_call: TRBV7-9
cdr3_aa: CASSRTPAGDEQYF

v_call: TRBV24-1
cdr3_aa: CATSDHRAGGDGSNQPQHF

v_call: TRBV5-5
cdr3_aa: CASSFLGQGAGTDTQYF

v_call: TRBV6-5
cdr3_aa: CASSYSAGMNQPQHF

v_call: TRBV7-8
cdr3_aa: CASSRDRNSPLHF

v_call: TRBV2
cdr3_aa: CASSAQGLADTQYF

v_call: TRBV28
cdr3_aa: CASSFGGRSYEQYF

v_call: TRBV12-3/TRBV12-4
cdr3_aa: CAGTGDTGELFF